Described below is a single TCR beta chain sequence and its context. What it recognizes is unknown. This record comes from a study of lymphopenia after photon versus proton radiotherapy. Findings and caveats of the study: Proton therapy kept repertoires fairly stable, unlike photons, which gained effector/memory cells.

The CDR3 sequence is 16 residues long. The germline V gene has CDR1 SGHTA and CDR2 FQGNSA. The V end was cut by 2 bases, the J end by 0 bases, with 11 bases between. The data were produced by immunoSEQ multiplex PCR, yet TCRdb's version contains in-frame clones alone and is incomplete. The table lists about 16,000 clones, approximately 84% of them singletons. The chain uses TRBV7-2 and TRBJ2-1; D is perhaps TRBD2 (5 bases). Sequenced material: peripheral blood, taken from a patient treated with proton-based radiotherapy. The clonotype comes from a man aged 65 to 85 with pancreatic cancer. The CDR3 coding sequence is TGTGCCAGCAGCTTACGGGAAGTTCTCTCCTACAATGAGCAGTTCTTC. It translates to CASSLREVLSYNEQFF. Complete variable domain (other parts from reference TRBV7-2 and TRBJ2-1): GAGVSQSPSNKVTEKGKDVELRCDPISGHTALYWYRQSLGQGLEFLIYFQGNSAPDKSGLPSDRFSAERTGGSVSTLTIQRTQQEDSAVYLCASSLREVLSYNEQFFGPGTRLTVL.